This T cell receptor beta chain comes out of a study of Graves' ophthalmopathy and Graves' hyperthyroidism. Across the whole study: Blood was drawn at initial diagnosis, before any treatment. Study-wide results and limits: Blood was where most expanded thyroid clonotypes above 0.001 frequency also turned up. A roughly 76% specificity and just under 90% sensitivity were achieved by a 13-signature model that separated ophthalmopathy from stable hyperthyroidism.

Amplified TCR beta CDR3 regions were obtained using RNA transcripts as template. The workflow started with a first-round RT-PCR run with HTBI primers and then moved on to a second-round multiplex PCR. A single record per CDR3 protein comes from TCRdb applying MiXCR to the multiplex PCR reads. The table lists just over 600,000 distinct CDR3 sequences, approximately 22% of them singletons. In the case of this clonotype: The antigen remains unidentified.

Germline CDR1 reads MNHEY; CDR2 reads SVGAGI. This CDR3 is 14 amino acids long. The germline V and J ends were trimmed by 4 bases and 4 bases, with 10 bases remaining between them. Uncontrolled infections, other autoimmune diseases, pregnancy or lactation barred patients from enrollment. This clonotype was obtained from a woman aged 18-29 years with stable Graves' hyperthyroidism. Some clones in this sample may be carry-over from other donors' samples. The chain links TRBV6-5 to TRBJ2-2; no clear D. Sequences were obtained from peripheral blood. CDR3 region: CASSSRRGTGELFF. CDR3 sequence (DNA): TGTGCCAGCAGTTCCCGGAGAGGCACCGGGGAGCTGTTTTTT.